This T cell receptor beta chain was identified during a study of T cell repertoires in cytomegalovirus infection. Study summary: CMV infection together with matching HLA type was indicated by public TCR beta signatures.

CDR3 length: 13 residues. Germline V gene lookup returns CDR1 DFQATT and CDR2 SNEGSKA (reference sequence). The ends were cut back, 5 bases at V and 2 bases at J, with 9 bases in the middle. Study outcomes and limitations: CMV-specific HLA-C-restricted TCR beta clonotypes dominated the ex vivo response. Public TCR beta family frequency separated CMV-and-HLA carriers, including in an independent cohort.

Using its own MiXCR run on the reads, TCRdb lists one record per CDR3 protein. This table has roughly 250,000 distinct CDR3 sequences, under 25% appearing once. There are a few counts of this clonotype. Antigen: not known. The receptor's source is a human donor in good health (CMV status not recorded). Some clones in this sample may be carry-over from other donors' samples. Sequenced sample: CD8+ T cells from PBMCs. The chain recombines TRBV20-1 with TRBJ1-4; no firm D call. CDR3 sequence (DNA): TGCAGTGCTTGGGGAGAGACTAATGAAAAACTGTTTTTT. It specifies CSAWGETNEKLFF.